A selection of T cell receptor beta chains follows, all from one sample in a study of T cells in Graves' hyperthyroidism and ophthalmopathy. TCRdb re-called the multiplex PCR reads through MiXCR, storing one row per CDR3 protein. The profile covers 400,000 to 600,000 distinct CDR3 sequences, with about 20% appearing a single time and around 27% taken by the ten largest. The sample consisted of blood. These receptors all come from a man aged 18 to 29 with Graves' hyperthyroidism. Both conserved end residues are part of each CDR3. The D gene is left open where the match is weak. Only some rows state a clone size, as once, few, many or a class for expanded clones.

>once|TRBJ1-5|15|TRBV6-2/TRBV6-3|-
CASSLPQGRNQPQHF
TGTGCCAGCAGTTTACCCCAGGGGCGGAATCAGCCCCAGCATTTT
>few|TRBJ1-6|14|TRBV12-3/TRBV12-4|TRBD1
CASSGQGAGSPLHF
TGTGCCAGCAGTGGACAGGGGGCAGGTTCACCCCTCCACTTT
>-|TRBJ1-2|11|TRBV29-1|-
CSVEDESGYTF
TGCAGCGTTGAAGATGAGAGTGGCTACACCTTC
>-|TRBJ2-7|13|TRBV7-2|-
CASSPGDLPEQYF
TGTGCCAGCAGCCCAGGGGACCTCCCCGAGCAGTACTTC
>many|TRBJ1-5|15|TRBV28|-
CASSHLLGDNQPQHF
TGTGCCAGCAGCCACCTCCTGGGGGACAATCAGCCCCAGCATTTT
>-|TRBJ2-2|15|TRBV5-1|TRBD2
CASSLTSANTGELFF
TGCGCCAGCAGCTTGACTAGCGCCAACACCGGGGAGCTGTTTTTT
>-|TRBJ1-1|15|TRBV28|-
CASSLTGTHYTEAFF
TGTGCCAGCAGCCTCACCGGGACACATTACACTGAAGCTTTCTTT
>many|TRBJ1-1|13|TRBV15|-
CATSREGNTEAFF
TGTGCCACCAGCAGAGAGGGGAACACTGAAGCTTTCTTT
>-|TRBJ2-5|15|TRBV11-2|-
CASSSPELGSKTQYF
TGTGCCAGCAGCTCGCCCGAACTAGGTTCGAAGACCCAGTACTTC
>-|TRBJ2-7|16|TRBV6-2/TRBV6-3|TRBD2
CASSSGLAGDSYEQYF
TGTGCCAGCAGTTCAGGACTAGCGGGAGACTCCTACGAGCAGTACTTC
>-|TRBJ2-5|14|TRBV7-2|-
CASSVGGAGETKYF
TGTGCCAGCAGCGTCGGAGGGGCTGGGGAGACCAAGTACTTC
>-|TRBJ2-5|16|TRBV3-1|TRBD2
CASSQMRGVHQETQYF
TGTGCCAGCAGCCAAATGCGGGGGGTACATCAAGAGACCCAGTACTTC
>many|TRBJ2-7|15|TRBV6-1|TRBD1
CASSAPGQGAYEQYF
TGTGCCAGCAGTGCTCCGGGACAGGGGGCCTACGAGCAGTACTTC
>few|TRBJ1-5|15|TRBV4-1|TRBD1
CASSDRANSNQPQHF
TGCGCCAGCTCAGACAGGGCCAATAGCAATCAGCCCCAGCATTTT
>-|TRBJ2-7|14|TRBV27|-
CASRRGGAVYEQYF
TGTGCCAGCAGGAGGGGGGGGGCAGTCTACGAGCAGTACTTC
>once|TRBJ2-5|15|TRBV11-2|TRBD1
CASSLPRTGRETQYF
TGTGCCAGCAGCTTACCCCGGACAGGCCGGGAGACCCAGTACTTC
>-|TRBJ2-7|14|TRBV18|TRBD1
CASSPEQGSHEQYF
TGTGCCAGCTCACCCGAACAGGGGAGTCACGAGCAGTACTTC
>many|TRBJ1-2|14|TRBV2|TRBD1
CASSTQDRFYGYTF
TGTGCCAGCAGCACCCAGGACAGGTTCTATGGCTACACCTTC
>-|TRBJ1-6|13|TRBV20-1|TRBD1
CSATGDYNSPLHF
TGCAGTGCCACAGGGGACTATAATTCACCCCTCCACTTT
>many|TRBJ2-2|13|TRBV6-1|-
CASSADYLGELFF
TGTGCCAGCAGTGCTGACTATCTCGGGGAGCTGTTTTTT